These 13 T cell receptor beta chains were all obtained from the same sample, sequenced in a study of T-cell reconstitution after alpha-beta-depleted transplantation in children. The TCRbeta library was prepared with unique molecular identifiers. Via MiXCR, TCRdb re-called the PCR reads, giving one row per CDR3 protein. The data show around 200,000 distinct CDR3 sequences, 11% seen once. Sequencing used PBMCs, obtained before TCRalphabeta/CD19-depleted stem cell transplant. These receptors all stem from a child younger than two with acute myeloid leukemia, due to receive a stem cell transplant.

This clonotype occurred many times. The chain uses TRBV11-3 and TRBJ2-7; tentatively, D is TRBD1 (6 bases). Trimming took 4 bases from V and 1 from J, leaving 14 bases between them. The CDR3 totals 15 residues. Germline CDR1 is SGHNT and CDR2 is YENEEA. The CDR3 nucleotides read TGTGCCAGCAGCTCCCTAGGGGGTGCGTCCTACGAGCAGTACTTC. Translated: CASSSLGGASYEQYF. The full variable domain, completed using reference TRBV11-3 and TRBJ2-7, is EAGVVQSPRYKIIEKKQPVAFWCNPISGHNTLYWYLQNLGQGPELLIRYENEEAVDDSQLPKDRFSAERLKGVDSTLKIQPAELGDSAVYLCASSSLGGASYEQYFGPGTRLTVT.

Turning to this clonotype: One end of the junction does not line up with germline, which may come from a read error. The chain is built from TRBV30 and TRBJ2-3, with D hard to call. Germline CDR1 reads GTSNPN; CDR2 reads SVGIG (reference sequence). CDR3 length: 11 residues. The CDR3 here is CAWGPKDTQYF. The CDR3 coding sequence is TGTGCCTGGGGTCCAAAAGATACACAGTATTTT.

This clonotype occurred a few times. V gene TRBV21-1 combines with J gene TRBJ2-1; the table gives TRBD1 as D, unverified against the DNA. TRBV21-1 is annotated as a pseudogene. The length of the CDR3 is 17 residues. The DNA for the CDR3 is TGTGCCAGCAGCAAAAATTGGCCGGGGGAGTCCTACAATGAGCAGTTCTTC. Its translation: CASSKNWPGESYNEQFF.

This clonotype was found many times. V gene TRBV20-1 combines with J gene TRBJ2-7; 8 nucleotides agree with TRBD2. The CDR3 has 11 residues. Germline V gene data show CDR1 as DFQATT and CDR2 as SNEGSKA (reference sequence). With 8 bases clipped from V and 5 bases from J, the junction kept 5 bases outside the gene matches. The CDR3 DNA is TGCAGTAGCGGGAGTCGTAACGAGCAGTACTTC. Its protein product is CSSGSRNEQYF.

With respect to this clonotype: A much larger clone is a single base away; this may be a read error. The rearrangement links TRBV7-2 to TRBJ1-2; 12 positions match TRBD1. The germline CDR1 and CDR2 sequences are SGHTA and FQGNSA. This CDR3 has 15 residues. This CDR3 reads CASSLVGTGGYGHTF. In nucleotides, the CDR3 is TGTGCCAGCAGCTTAGTCGGGACAGGGGGCTATGGCCACACCTTC.

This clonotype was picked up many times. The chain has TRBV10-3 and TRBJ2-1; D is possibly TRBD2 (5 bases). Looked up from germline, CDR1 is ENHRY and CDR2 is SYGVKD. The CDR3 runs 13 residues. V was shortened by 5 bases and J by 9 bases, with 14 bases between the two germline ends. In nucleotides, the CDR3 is TGTGCCATCAGTCAGGACTCATCCGCTGAGCAGTTCTTC. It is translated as CAISQDSSAEQFF.

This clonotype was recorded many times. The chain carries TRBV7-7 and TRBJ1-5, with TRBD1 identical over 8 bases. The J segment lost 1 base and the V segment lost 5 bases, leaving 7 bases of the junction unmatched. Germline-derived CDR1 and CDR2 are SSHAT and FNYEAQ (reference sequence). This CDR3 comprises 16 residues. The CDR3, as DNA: TGTGCCAGCAGCCTAGAACAGGGGGTGAGCAATCAGCCCCAGCATTTT. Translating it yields CASSLEQGVSNQPQHF.

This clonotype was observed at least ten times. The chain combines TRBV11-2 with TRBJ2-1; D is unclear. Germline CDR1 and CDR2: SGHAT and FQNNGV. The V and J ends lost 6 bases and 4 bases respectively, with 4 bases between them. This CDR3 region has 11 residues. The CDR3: CASRLYNEQFF. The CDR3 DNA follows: TGTGCCAGCAGATTATACAATGAGCAGTTCTTC. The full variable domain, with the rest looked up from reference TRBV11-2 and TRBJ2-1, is EAGVAQSPRYKIIEKRQSVAFWCNPISGHATLYWYQQILGQGPKLLIQFQNNGVVDDSQLPKDRFSAERLKGVDSTLKIQPAKLEDSAVYLCASRLYNEQFFGPGTRLTVL.

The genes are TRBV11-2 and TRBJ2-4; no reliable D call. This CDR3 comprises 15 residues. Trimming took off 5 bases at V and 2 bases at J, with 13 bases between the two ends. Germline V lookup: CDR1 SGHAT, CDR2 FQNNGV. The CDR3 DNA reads TGTGCCAGCAGCATAGGGCAAGGTACCAAAAACATTCAGTACTTC. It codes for CASSIGQGTKNIQYF. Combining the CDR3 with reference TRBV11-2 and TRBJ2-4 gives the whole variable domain EAGVAQSPRYKIIEKRQSVAFWCNPISGHATLYWYQQILGQGPKLLIQFQNNGVVDDSQLPKDRFSAERLKGVDSTLKIQPAKLEDSAVYLCASSIGQGTKNIQYFGAGTRLSVL.

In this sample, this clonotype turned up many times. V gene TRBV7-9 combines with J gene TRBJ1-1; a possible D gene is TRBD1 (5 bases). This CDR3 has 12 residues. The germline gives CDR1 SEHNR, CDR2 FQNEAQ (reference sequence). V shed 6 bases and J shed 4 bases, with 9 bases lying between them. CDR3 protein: CASSPGSTEAFF. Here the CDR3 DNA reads TGTGCCAGCAGTCCAGGGAGCACTGAAGCTTTCTTT. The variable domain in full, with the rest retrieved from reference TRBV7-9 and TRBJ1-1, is DTGVSQNPRHKITKRGQNVTFRCDPISEHNRLYWYRQTLGQGPEFLTYFQNEAQLEKSRLLSDRFSAERPKGSFSTLEIQRTEQGDSAMYLCASSPGSTEAFFGQGTRLTVV.

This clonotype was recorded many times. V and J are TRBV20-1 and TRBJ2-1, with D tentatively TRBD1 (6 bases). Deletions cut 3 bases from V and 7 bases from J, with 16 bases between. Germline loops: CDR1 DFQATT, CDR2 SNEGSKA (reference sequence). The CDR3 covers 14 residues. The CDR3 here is CSASRGSERNEQFF. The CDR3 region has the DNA TGCAGTGCTAGTAGGGGGAGTGAGAGAAATGAGCAGTTCTTC.

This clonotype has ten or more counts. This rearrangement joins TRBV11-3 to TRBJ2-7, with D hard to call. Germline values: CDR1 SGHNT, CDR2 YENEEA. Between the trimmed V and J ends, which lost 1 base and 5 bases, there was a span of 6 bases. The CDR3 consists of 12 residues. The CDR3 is CASSLGPNEQYF. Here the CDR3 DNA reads TGTGCCAGCAGCTTAGGACCGAACGAGCAGTACTTC.

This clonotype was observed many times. CDR3 residues: CASSFDRANTGELFF. CDR3 bases: TGTGCCAGCAGCTTCGACAGGGCGAACACCGGGGAGCTGTTTTTT. The genes are TRBV7-9 and TRBJ2-2; 7 nucleotides align to TRBD1. The CDR3 runs 15 residues. The V segment lost 3 bases and the J segment 0 bases; nucleotides outside the gene matches: 1. Germline V lookup: CDR1 SEHNR, CDR2 FQNEAQ (reference sequence).